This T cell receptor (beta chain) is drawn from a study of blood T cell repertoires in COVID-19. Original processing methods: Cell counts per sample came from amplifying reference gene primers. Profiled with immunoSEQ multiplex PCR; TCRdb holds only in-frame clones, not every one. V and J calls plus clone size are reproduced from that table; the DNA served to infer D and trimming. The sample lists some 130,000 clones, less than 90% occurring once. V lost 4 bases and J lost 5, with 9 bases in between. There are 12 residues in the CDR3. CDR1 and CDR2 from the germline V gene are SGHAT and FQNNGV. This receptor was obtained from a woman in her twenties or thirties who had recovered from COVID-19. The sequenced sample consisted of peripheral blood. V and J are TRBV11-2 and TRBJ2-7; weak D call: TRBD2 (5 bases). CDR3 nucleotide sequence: TGTGCCAGCAGCTCACGGCGGGACGAGCAGTACTTC. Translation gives CASSSRRDEQYF. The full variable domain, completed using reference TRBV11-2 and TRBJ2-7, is EAGVAQSPRYKIIEKRQSVAFWCNPISGHATLYWYQQILGQGPKLLIQFQNNGVVDDSQLPKDRFSAERLKGVDSTLKIQPAKLEDSAVYLCASSSRRDEQYFGPGTRLTVT.